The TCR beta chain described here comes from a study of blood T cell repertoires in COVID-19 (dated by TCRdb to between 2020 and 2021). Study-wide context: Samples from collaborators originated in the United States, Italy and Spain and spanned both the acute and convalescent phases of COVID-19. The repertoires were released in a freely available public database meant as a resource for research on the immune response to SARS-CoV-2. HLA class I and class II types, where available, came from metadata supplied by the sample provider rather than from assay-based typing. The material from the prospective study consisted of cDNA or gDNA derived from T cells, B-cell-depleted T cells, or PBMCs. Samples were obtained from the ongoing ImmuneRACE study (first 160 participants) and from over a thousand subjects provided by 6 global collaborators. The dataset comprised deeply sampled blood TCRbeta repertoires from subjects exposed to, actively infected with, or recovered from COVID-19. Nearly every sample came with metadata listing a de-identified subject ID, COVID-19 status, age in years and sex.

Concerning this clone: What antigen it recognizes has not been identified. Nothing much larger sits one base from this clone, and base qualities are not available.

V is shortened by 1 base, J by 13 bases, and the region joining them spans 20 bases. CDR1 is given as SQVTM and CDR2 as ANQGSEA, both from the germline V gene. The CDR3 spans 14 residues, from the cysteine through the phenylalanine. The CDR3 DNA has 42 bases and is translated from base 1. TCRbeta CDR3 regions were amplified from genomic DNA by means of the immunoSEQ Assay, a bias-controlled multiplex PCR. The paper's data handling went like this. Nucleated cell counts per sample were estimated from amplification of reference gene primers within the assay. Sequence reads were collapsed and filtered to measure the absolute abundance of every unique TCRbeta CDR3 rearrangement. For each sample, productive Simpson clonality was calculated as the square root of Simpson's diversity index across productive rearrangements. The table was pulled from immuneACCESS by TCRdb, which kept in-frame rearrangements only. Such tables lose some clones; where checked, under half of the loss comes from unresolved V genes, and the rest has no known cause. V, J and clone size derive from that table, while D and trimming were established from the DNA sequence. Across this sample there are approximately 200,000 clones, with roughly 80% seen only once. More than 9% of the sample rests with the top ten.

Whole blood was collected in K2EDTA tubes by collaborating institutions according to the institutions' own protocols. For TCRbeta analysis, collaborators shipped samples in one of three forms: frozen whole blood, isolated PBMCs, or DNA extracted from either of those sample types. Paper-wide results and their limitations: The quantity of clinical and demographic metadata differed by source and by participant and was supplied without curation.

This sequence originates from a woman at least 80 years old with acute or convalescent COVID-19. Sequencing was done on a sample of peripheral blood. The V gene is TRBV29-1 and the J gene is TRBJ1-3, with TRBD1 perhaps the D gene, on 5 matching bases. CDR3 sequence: CSVEGWRDDPRIYF. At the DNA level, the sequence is TGCAGCGTTGAAGGATGGAGGGACGACCCCAGGATATATTTT.